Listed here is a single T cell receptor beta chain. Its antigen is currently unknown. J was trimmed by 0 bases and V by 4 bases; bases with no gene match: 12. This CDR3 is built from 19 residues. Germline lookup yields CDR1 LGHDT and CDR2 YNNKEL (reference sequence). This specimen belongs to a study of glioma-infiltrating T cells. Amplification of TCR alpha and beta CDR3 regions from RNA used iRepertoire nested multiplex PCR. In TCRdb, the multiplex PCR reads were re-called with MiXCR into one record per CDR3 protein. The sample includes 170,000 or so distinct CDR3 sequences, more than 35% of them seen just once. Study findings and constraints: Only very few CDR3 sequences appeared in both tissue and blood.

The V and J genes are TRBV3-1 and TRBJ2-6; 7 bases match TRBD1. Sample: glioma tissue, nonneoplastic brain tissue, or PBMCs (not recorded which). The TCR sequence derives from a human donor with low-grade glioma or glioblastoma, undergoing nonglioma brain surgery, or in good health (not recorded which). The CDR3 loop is CASSLPGTASSSGANVLTF. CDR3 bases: TGTGCCAGCAGCCTTCCCGGGACAGCTTCAAGCTCTGGGGCCAACGTCCTGACTTTC.